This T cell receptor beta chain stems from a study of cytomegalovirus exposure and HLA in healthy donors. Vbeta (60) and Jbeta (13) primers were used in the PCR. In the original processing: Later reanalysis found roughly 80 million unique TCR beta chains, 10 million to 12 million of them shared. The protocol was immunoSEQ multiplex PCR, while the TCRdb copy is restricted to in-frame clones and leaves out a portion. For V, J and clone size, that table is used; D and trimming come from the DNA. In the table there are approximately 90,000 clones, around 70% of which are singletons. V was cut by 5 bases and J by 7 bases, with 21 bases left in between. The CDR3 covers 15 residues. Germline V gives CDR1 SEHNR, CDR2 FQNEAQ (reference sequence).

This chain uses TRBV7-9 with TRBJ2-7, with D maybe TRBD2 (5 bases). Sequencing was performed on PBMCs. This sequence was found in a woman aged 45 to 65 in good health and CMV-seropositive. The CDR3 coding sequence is TGTGCCAGCAGCCTTCTGGGGAGCGGCTCTCGGGAGCAGTACTTC. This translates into CASSLLGSGSREQYF.